A selection of T cell receptor beta chains follows, all from one sample in a study of read filtering for tumor transcriptome and immune sequencing. TCRdb reprocessed the reads with MiXCR, giving one entry per CDR3 protein. Here the sample spans under 40,000 distinct CDR3 sequences, 12% to 15% being singletons. Source material: a population of CD138-negative cells sorted from bone marrow. Every receptor here comes from a donor aged 40 or over with multiple myeloma. CDR3s include the opening cysteine and the closing phenylalanine or tryptophan. Fields, in order: V gene, J gene, D gene, clone size, CDR3 DNA, CDR3 protein. The D gene is left open where the match is weak. Some rows have no size entry. The others give once, few or many, or a class for an expanded clone.

TRBV7-8,TRBJ2-7,-,many,TGTGCCAGCAGCTTAGTCCGGTCCTCCTACGAGCAGTACTTC,CASSLVRSSYEQYF
TRBV29-1,TRBJ1-1,-,-,TGCAGCGTTGCAAGCTCAACTGAAGCTTTCTTT,CSVASSTEAFF
TRBV28,TRBJ2-7,-,many,TGTGCCAGCAGTTTACCCATGTGGGAGCAGTACTTC,CASSLPMWEQYF
TRBV6-1,TRBJ2-5,-,few,TGTGCCAGCAGTGAACGACCCCTCGGGACCCAGTACTTC,CASSERPLGTQYF
TRBV27,TRBJ2-1,-,medium-sized,TGTGCCAGCAGTTTATCGCGGCTAGGTACTACTGAGCAGTTCTTC,CASSLSRLGTTEQFF
TRBV27,TRBJ1-1,-,many,TGTGCCAGCAGCCCTAAGGGTTCTGAAGCTTTCTTT,CASSPKGSEAFF
TRBV30,TRBJ2-7,-,many,TGTGCCTGGAGGCAGAGGGCCTACGAGCAGTACTTC,CAWRQRAYEQYF
TRBV7-2,TRBJ2-7,TRBD1,few,TGTACCACTGGGACCGGGACAGGGTCCTACGAGCAGTACTTC,CTTGTGTGSYEQYF
TRBV12-3/TRBV12-4,TRBJ2-1,TRBD2,-,TGTGCCAGCAGCCCCCTAGCGGGGGGGCGGGTCTACAATGAGCAGTTCTTC,CASSPLAGGRVYNEQFF
TRBV7-2,TRBJ1-5,-,many,TGTGCCAGCAGCTTGACCGACAGGAACCCCAATCAGCCCCAGCATTTT,CASSLTDRNPNQPQHF
TRBV20-1,TRBJ1-2,TRBD1,many,TGCAGTGCGGCACGGACAGGGGACTATGGCTACACCTTC,CSAARTGDYGYTF
TRBV28,TRBJ1-6,-,-,TGTGCCAGCGGTGTTCAAACAGGAGTGAGTAATTCACCCCTCCACTTT,CASGVQTGVSNSPLHF
TRBV20-1,TRBJ1-1,TRBD1,many,TGCAGTGCGCCGGGACAGATGATGAACACTGAAGCTTTCTTT,CSAPGQMMNTEAFF
TRBV5-1,TRBJ2-3,-,many,TGCGCCAGCAGCTTGGCCTCAGGGTCTAGCACAGATACGCAGTATTTT,CASSLASGSSTDTQYF
TRBV20-1,TRBJ2-7,TRBD1,many,TGCAGTGCTAGTTGGACAGGGAAACCGTACGAGCAGTACTTC,CSASWTGKPYEQYF
TRBV18,TRBJ2-1,TRBD1,few,TGTGCCAGCTCACCACGGACAGGGGCTGGCAATGAGCAGTTCTTC,CASSPRTGAGNEQFF
TRBV20-1,TRBJ2-7,TRBD2,many,TGCAGTGCTAGAGGAGCGGGGGAGTACTACGAGCAGTACTTC,CSARGAGEYYEQYF
TRBV24-1,TRBJ2-1,TRBD1,-,TGTGCCACCAGTGATTTACGCCGGGACAGGGCGACCAACGAGCGGTTCTTC,CATSDLRRDRATNERFF
TRBV28,TRBJ1-5,-,few,TGTGCCAGCAGTTACGTAGATTATCAGCCCCAGCATTTT,CASSYVDYQPQHF
TRBV28,TRBJ2-7,TRBD1,-,TGTGCCAGCAGAGGAACCGGGACAGGGGGGTACGAGCAGCACTTC,CASRGTGTGGYEQHF
TRBV29-1,TRBJ1-1,-,many,TGCAGCGTTGGCACATCGAACACTGAAGCTTTCTTT,CSVGTSNTEAFF
TRBV5-1,TRBJ2-7,TRBD1,many,TGCGCCAGCAGCCTCATGGGACAGGGGCTCACCTACGAGCAGTACTTC,CASSLMGQGLTYEQYF
TRBV5-1,TRBJ2-1,-,-,TGCGCCAGCAGCTTGGCAATGGTATCGGAGCTGTTCTTC,CASSLAMVSELFF
TRBV7-9,TRBJ2-1,TRBD2,many,TGTGCCAGCAGCTCGGAGCTAGCGGGGGGGCTCGGTGAGCAGTTCTTC,CASSSELAGGLGEQFF
TRBV12-3/TRBV12-4,TRBJ2-4,TRBD2,many,TGTGCCAGCAGGCCCTTGGGAGGGAGTAACAAAAACATTCAGTACTTC,CASRPLGGSNKNIQYF
TRBV20-1,TRBJ1-1,-,many,TGCAGTGCTAGGGTGGGGCGCACTGAAGCTTTCTTT,CSARVGRTEAFF
TRBV24-1,TRBJ2-5,TRBD2,many,TGTGCCACCAGTGATTCCCGATATAGCGGGGAGTACCAAGAGACCCAGTACTTC,CATSDSRYSGEYQETQYF
TRBV6-1,TRBJ2-1,TRBD2,many,TGTGCCAGCACTTTATTTCTAGCGGGGGGGAGTAAAGGGAACAATGAGCAGTTCTTC,CASTLFLAGGSKGNNEQFF
TRBV30,TRBJ1-6,TRBD1,many,TGTGCCTGGAGGGGACAGGGTTATTCACCCCTCCACTTT,CAWRGQGYSPLHF
TRBV4-3,TRBJ1-5,-,many,TGCGCCAGCAGCCAAGCCATGGGACAGCCCCAGCATTTT,CASSQAMGQPQHF
TRBV18,TRBJ2-2,-,many,TGTGCCAGCTCACCACCGACCGCCAATGGGGGCACCGGGGAGCTGTTTTTT,CASSPPTANGGTGELFF
TRBV7-9,TRBJ2-3,-,many,TGTGCCAGCAGCCCTACGGGACAAGGCACAGATACGCAGTATTTT,CASSPTGQGTDTQYF
TRBV19,TRBJ1-1,TRBD1,many,TGTGCCAGTAGTATCCAGGACAGGGGGCGCGGGAACACTGAAGCTTTCTTT,CASSIQDRGRGNTEAFF
TRBV5-4,TRBJ1-6,-,many,TGTGCCAGCAGCTTGTTCCAGGGAGGTTCACCCCTCCACTTT,CASSLFQGGSPLHF
TRBV28,TRBJ1-5,-,many,TGTGCCAGCAGTTATCACGGAGGTGGCAATCAGCCCCAGCATTTT,CASSYHGGGNQPQHF
TRBV4-1,TRBJ1-2,-,-,TGCGCCAGCAGCCAGATCTTTGGCTATGGCTACACCTTC,CASSQIFGYGYTF
TRBV20-1,TRBJ2-7,-,-,TGCAGTGCTAGAGATGCCCGGGACTACGAGCAGTACTTC,CSARDARDYEQYF
TRBV6-1,TRBJ1-1,-,many,TGTGCCAGCAGGTCAGGGATGAACACTGAAGCTTTCTTT,CASRSGMNTEAFF
TRBV6-2/TRBV6-3,TRBJ2-1,-,many,TGTGCCAGCAGTTACGCAGTGATAGAGCAGTTCTTC,CASSYAVIEQFF
TRBV28,TRBJ2-7,-,many,TGTGCCAGCAGTACGGGTTGGTCCTTCGAGCAGTACTTC,CASSTGWSFEQYF
TRBV5-1,TRBJ2-1,-,many,TGCGCCAGCAGCTTGGGCCGGATCTACAATGAGCAGTTCTTC,CASSLGRIYNEQFF
TRBV25-1,TRBJ1-1,-,many,TGTGCCAGCAGTGGCCCCGGCTTAGAAGCTTTCTTT,CASSGPGLEAFF
TRBV5-1,TRBJ2-2,TRBD1,many,TGCGCCAGCCGAACCGGGACAGGGAACACCGGGGAGCTGTTTTTT,CASRTGTGNTGELFF
TRBV5-1,TRBJ2-1,-,few,TGCGCCAGCAGCTTGGCAATGGTATCGGAGCAGTTCTTC,CASSLAMVSEQFF
TRBV4-3,TRBJ2-2,TRBD2,many,TGCGCCAGCAGCCAAGATGCGGCGGGGGGGCCAGCCGGGGAGCTGTTTTTT,CASSQDAAGGPAGELFF
TRBV18,TRBJ1-6,-,few,TGTGCCAGCTCTAGAGACCCCTATAATTCACCCCTCCACTTT,CASSRDPYNSPLHF